This TCR beta chain is drawn from a study of cytomegalovirus exposure and HLA in healthy donors. General study points: Available immune exposure information was restricted to CMV serostatus only. Earlier results showed most TCR beta V segments being productive about 90% or about 30% of the time. A missense variant in DCLRE1C was later tied to TCR beta V- and J-gene trimming. Later analysis suggested links between common viral pathogens and several top significant clusters.

The CDR3 extends over 13 amino acids. With 10 bases removed from V and 5 bases from J, the gap between germline ends came to 15 bases. From germline, CDR1 is SGHRS and CDR2 YFSETQ. PCR used 60 Vbeta primers and 13 Jbeta primers. Only in-frame clones appear in the TCRdb table, and some are missing; sequencing was by immunoSEQ multiplex PCR. The data show 120,000 or so clones, about two thirds seen once. In this sample, this clone turned up a few times. Its antigen is unknown. Sequencing was done on a sample of PBMCs. This TCR was recovered from a man aged 25 to 40 in good health and CMV-seronegative. V and J are TRBV5-1 and TRBJ1-4; D is unclear. The CDR3 protein is CASSASLNEKLFF. CDR3 DNA: TGCGCCTCCTCCGCTAGCCTAAATGAAAAACTGTTTTTT.